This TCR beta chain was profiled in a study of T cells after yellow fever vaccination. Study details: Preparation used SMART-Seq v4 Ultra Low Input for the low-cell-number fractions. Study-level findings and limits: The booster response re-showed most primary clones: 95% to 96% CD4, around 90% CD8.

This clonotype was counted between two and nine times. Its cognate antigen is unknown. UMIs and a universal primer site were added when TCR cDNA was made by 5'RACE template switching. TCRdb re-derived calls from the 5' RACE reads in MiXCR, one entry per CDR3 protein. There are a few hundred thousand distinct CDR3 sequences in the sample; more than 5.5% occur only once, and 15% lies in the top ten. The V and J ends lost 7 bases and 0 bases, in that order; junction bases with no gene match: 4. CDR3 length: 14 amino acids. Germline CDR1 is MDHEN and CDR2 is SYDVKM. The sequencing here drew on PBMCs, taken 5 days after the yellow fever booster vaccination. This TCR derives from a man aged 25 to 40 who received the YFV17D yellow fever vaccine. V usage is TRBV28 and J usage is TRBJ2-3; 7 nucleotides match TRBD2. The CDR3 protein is CASTRGESTDTQYF. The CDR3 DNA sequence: TGTGCCAGCACCCGGGGGGAAAGCACAGATACGCAGTATTTT.